This T cell receptor (beta chain) was obtained from a study of blood T cell repertoires in COVID-19. Study overall: The study drew acute and convalescent COVID-19 samples from the United States, Italy and Spain. Sources were T cells, B-cell-depleted T cells, or PBMCs; the material itself was cDNA or gDNA.

Original processing notes: Amplifying reference gene primers gave estimates of nucleated cell counts. The table came from immunoSEQ multiplex PCR; TCRdb's copy has only in-frame clones and leaves some out. The DNA was the basis for D and trimming; V, J and clone size are from that table. This sample has under 300,000 clones; around 88% occur once, and the top ten carry about 5.7%. Germline CDR1 MNHEY, CDR2 SVGAGI. Trimming left V 2 bases short and J 0 bases short, with 4 bases between. The length of the CDR3 is 13 residues. The rearrangement joins TRBV6-5 to TRBJ1-1, with D uncertain. The sample taken for sequencing was peripheral blood. The source is a man older than 75 with acute or convalescent COVID-19. The chain's CDR3 is CASSYVLNTEAFF. The CDR3 coding sequence is TGTGCCAGCAGTTACGTCTTGAACACTGAAGCTTTCTTT.